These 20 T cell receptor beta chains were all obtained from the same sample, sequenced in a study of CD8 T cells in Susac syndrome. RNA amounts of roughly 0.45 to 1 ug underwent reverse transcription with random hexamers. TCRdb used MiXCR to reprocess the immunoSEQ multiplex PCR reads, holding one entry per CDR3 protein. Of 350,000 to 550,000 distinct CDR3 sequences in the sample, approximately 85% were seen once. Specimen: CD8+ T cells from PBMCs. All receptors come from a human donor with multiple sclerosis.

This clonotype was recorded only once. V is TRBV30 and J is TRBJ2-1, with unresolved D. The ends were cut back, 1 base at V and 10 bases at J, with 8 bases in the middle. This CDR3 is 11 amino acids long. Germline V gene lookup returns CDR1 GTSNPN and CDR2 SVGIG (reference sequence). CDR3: CAWSASVEQFF. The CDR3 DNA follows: TGTGCCTGGAGTGCTTCGGTGGAGCAGTTCTTC. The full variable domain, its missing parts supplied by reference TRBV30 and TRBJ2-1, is SQTIHQWPATLVQPVGSPLSLECTVEGTSNPNLYWYRQAAGRGLQLLFYSVGIGQISSEVPQNLSASRPQDRQFILSSKKLLLSDSGFYLCAWSASVEQFFGPGTRLTVL.

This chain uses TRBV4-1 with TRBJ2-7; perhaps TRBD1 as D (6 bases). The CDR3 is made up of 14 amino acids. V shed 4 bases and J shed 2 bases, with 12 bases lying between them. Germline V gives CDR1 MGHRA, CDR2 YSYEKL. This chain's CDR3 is CASSPRQAPYEQYF. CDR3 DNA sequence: TGCGCCAGCAGCCCCCGACAGGCACCCTACGAGCAGTACTTC.

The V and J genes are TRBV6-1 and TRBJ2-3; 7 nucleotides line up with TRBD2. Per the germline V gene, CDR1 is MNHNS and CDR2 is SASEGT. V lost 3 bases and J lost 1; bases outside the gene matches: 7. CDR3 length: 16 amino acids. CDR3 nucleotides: TGTGCCAGCAGTGAGGTCGCCAGCGGGGGCACAGATACGCAGTATTTT. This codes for CASSEVASGGTDTQYF.

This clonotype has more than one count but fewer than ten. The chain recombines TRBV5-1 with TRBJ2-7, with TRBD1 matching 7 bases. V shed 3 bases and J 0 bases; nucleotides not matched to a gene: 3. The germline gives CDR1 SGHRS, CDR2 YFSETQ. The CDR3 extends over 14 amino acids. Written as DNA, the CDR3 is TGCGCCAGCAGCTATGGGACAGTCTCCTACGAGCAGTACTTC. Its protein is CASSYGTVSYEQYF.

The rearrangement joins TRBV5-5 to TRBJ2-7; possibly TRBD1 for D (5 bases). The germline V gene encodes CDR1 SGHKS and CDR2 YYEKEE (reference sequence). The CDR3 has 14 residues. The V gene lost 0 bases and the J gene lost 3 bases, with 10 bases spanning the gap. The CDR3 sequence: CASSLVGEDYEQYF. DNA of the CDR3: TGTGCCAGCAGCTTGGTAGGGGAAGACTACGAGCAGTACTTC. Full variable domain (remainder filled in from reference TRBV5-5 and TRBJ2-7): DAGVTQSPTHLIKTRGQQVTLRCSPISGHKSVSWYQQVLGQGPQFIFQYYEKEERGRGNFPDRFSARQFPNYSSELNVNALLLGDSALYLCASSLVGEDYEQYFGPGTRLTVT.

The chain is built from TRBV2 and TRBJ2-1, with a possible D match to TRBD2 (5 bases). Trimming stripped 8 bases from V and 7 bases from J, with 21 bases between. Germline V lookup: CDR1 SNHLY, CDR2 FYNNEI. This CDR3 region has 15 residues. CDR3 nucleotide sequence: TGTGCCAGCGGCCCGAGGGTGGGGTATGGGAATGAGCAGTTCTTC. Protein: CASGPRVGYGNEQFF.

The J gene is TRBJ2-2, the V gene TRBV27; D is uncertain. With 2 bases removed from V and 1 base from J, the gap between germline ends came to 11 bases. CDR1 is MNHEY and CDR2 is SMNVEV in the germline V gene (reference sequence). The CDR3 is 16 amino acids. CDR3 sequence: CASSLRVAMNTGELFF. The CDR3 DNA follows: TGTGCCAGCAGTTTAAGGGTTGCCATGAACACCGGGGAGCTGTTTTTT.

CDR3 sequence reads: CASSTGAPGYTF. DNA of the CDR3: TGTGCCAGTAGTACAGGGGCGCCTGGCTACACCTTC. The chain employs TRBV19 and TRBJ1-2; possible D gene TRBD1, 6 bases. Between the trimmed V and J ends, which lost 4 bases and 7 bases, there was a span of 10 bases. Germline lookup yields CDR1 LNHDA and CDR2 SQIVND (reference sequence). There are 12 residues in the CDR3.

CDR3 nucleotide sequence: TGTGCCAGCAGCCAAGAACTAGGTTCTGGGGCCAACGTCCTGACTTTC. Translation: CASSQELGSGANVLTF. The chain couples TRBV4-2 to TRBJ2-6; D may be TRBD2 (5 bases). V was shortened by 0 bases and J by 1 base, with 7 bases between the two germline ends. Germline V lookup: CDR1 LGHNA, CDR2 YNFKEQ. This CDR3 is built from 16 residues.

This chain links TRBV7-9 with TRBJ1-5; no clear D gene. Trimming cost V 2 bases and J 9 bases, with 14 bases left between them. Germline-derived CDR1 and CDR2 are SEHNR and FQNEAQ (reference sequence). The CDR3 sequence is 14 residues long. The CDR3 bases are TGTGCCAGCAGCTTATCGGCGGAAGAAGGGCCCCAGCATTTT. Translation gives CASSLSAEEGPQHF.

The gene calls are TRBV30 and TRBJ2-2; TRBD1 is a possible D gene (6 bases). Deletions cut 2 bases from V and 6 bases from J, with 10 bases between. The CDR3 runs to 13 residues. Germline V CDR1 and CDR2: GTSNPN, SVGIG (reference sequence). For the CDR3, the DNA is TGTGCCTGGAGTTTAGGGGGAGCCGGGGAGCTGTTTTTT. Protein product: CAWSLGGAGELFF.

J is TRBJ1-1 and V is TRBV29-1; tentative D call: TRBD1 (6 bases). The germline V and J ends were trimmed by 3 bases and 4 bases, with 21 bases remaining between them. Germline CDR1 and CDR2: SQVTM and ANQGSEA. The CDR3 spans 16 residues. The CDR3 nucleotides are TGCAGCGTTGATGGGGGGCATGAATGGAGGAGCACTGAAGCTTTCTTT. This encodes CSVDGGHEWRSTEAFF.

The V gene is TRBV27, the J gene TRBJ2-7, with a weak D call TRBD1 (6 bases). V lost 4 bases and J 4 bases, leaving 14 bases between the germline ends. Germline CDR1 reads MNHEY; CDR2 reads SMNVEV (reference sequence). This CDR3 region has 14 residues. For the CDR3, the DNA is TGTGCCAGCAGTTCCCAGGACAGAGGGTACGAGCAGTACTTC. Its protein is CASSSQDRGYEQYF.

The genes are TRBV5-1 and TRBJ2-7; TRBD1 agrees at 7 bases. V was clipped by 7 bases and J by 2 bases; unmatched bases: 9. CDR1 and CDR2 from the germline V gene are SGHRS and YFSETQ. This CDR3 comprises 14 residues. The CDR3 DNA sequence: TGCGCCAGCTTCAACCAGGGACAGACCTACGAGCAGTACTTC. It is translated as CASFNQGQTYEQYF.

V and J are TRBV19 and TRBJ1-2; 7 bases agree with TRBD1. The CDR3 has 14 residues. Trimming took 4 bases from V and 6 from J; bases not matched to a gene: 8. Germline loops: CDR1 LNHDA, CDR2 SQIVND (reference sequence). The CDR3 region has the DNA TGTGCCAGTAGTACGCGACAGGGAATGGATGGCTACACCTTC. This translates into CASSTRQGMDGYTF.

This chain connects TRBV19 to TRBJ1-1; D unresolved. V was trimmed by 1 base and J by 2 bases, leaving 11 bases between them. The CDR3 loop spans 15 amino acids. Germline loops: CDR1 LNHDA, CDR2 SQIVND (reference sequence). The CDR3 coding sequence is TGTGCCAGTAGTATAGCTGTGGCAGGAAACACTGAAGCTTTCTTT. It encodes CASSIAVAGNTEAFF.

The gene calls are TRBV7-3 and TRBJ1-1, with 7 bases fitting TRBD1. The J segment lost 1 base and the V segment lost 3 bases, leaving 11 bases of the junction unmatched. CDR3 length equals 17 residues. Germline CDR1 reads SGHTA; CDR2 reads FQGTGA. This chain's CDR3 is CASSFTRGHRGNTEAFF. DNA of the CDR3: TGTGCCAGCAGCTTTACGCGGGGGCACAGGGGGAACACTGAAGCTTTCTTT.

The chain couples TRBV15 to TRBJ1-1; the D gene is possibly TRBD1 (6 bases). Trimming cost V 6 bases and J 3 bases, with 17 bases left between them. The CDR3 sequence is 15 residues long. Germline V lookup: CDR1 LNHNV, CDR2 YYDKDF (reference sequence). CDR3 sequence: CATSANPTGYTEAFF. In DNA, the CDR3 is TGTGCCACCAGTGCCAACCCTACAGGGTACACTGAAGCTTTCTTT.

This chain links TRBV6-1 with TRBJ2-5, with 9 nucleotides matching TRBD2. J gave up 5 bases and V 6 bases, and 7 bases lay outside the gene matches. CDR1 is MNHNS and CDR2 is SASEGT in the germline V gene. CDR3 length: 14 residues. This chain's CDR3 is CASRFLAGDETQYF. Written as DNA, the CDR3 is TGTGCCAGCAGATTCTTAGCGGGAGATGAGACCCAGTACTTC.

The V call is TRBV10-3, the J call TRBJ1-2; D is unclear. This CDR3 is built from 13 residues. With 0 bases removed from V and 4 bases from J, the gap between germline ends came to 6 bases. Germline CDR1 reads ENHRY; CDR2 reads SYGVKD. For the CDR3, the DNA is TGTGCCATCAGTGAGTCAACTACCTATGGCTACACCTTC. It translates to CAISESTTYGYTF.